Here is one TCR beta chain with its context. Its antigen is not identified. These data belong to a study of T cells in Graves' hyperthyroidism and ophthalmopathy. The germline V gene has CDR1 LNHDA and CDR2 SQIVND (reference sequence). The CDR3 has 10 amino acids. V shed 9 bases and J shed 6 bases, with 8 bases lying between them. The source material, RNA transcripts, was used to amplify TCR beta CDR3 regions. First-round RT-PCR targeting the TCR CDR3 was performed with the HTBI primer set. TCRdb passed the multiplex PCR reads through MiXCR, listing each CDR3 protein once. The repertoire holds roughly 750,000 distinct CDR3 sequences, with about 15% as singletons. Findings and caveats of the study: Model predictions of ophthalmopathy came a median about 6.3 months before onset. Classification by a 13 V-J model distinguished ophthalmopathy from stable hyperthyroidism.

V and J are TRBV19 and TRBJ1-1; no clear D. This receptor was taken from a man aged 18 to 35 with Graves' hyperthyroidism. Sequencing used blood. The CDR3 region is CASAGAEAFF. The CDR3 bases are TGTGCCAGCGCGGGCGCTGAAGCTTTCTTT.